Shown below are 22 T cell receptor beta chains from a single sample sequenced in a study of OX40 agonist ivuxolimab in advanced cancers. Here immunoSEQ multiplex PCR was the method, and the copy in TCRdb shows in-frame clones only, minus some. The sample gives 60,000 or so clones, around 85% of which show up once; around 3.4% is in the top ten. The source was CD4+ or CD8+ T cells sorted from blood, collected in a trial of the OX40 agonist ivuxolimab. The receptor set was obtained from an adult with an advanced solid tumor such as melanoma, head and neck, liver or kidney cancer.

The J gene is TRBJ2-3, the V gene TRBV2; the match to TRBD2 covers 7 bases. Germline V gene sequence: CDR1 SNHLY, CDR2 FYNNEI. The length of the CDR3 is 16 residues. The J segment lost 5 bases and the V segment lost 5 bases, leaving 13 bases of the junction unmatched. CDR3 sequence (DNA): TGTGCCAGCAGTCTCGGGGGGTCTGTCTTGAGAGATACGCAGTATTTT. Residues: CASSLGGSVLRDTQYF.

This clone appeared a single time. The chain links TRBV7-6 to TRBJ2-5; D is possibly TRBD1 (5 bases). The assigned J gene may be wrong: the sequence end matches TRBJ2-7 better. This CDR3 comprises 12 residues. CDR1 and CDR2 from the germline V gene are SGHVS and FNYEAQ. DNA of the CDR3: TGTGCCAGCAGCCCAGCAGGGTACGAGCAGTACTTC. It encodes CASSPAGYEQYF.

The chain links TRBV19 to TRBJ1-4, with D maybe TRBD1 (5 bases). The V gene's germline CDR1 is LNHDA and CDR2 SQIVND (reference sequence). V gave up 5 bases and J gave up 6 bases, with 13 bases separating them. The CDR3 consists of 14 residues. In nucleotides, the CDR3 is TGTGCCAGTAGTTCTCAAGGGGATTATGAAAAACTGTTTTTT. It yields the protein CASSSQGDYEKLFF. The variable domain in full, with the rest retrieved from reference TRBV19 and TRBJ1-4, is DGGITQSPKYLFRKEGQNVTLSCEQNLNHDAMYWYRQDPGQGLRLIYYSQIVNDFQKGDIAEGYSVSREKKESFPLTVTSAQKNPTAFYLCASSSQGDYEKLFFGSGTQLSVL.

The chain has TRBV4-2 and TRBJ2-1; TRBD2 might be the D (6 bases). V dropped 1 base and J dropped 4 bases, with 11 bases sitting between them. This CDR3 is 15 amino acids long. The germline V gene encodes CDR1 LGHNA and CDR2 YNFKEQ. Here the CDR3 reads CASSQGSGPYNEQFF. CDR3 DNA: TGTGCCAGCAGCCAAGGGAGCGGGCCTTACAATGAGCAGTTCTTC.

This chain uses TRBV2 with TRBJ2-7; D remains ambiguous. This CDR3 is 13 amino acids long. V lost 7 bases to trimming and J lost 3 bases, with 13 bases between them. Germline CDR1 and CDR2: SNHLY and FYNNEI. The CDR3 DNA is TGTGCCAGCATTGGCCAGGCAAACTACGAGCAGTACTTC. Its translation: CASIGQANYEQYF.

The V gene is TRBV5-6, the J gene TRBJ2-3; 10 positions agree with TRBD1. Germline V gene lookup returns CDR1 SGHDT and CDR2 YYEEEE. The CDR3 is 16 residues long. Trimming cost V 1 base and J 3 bases; bases outside gene matches: 5. The CDR3 sequence: CASSLRTGGVTDTQYF. Written as DNA, the CDR3 is TGTGCCAGCAGCTTGAGGACAGGGGGAGTTACAGATACGCAGTATTTT. The entire variable domain, with the rest obtained from reference TRBV5-6 and TRBJ2-3, is as follows: DAGVTQSPTHLIKTRGQQVTLRCSPKSGHDTVSWYQQALGQGPQFIFQYYEEEERQRGNFPDRFSGHQFPNYSSELNVNALLLGDSALYLCASSLRTGGVTDTQYFGPGTRLTVL.

On this clone itself: Here the CDR3 omits its conserved ending phenylalanine or tryptophan, so a read error is the likely source. The limits of the CDR3 on the DNA are not certain, so only TCRdb's listed CDR3 is given. The chain combines TRBV6-6 with TRBJ2-7. The CDR3 spans 15 residues, counting both ends. Germline V gene sequence: CDR1 MNHNY, CDR2 SVGAGI (reference sequence). CDR3 sequence: CASSYSITTDLNIPP.

CDR3 nucleotide sequence: TGTGCCAGCACCTACTCGCGGGGCACAGATACGCAGTATTTT. It yields the protein CASTYSRGTDTQYF. The chain links TRBV11-2 to TRBJ2-3; D might be TRBD2 (5 bases). Germline values: CDR1 SGHAT, CDR2 FQNNGV. This CDR3 region has 14 residues. V was cut by 7 bases and J by 1 base, with 12 bases left in between.

The chain has TRBV2 and TRBJ2-7; D possibly corresponds to TRBD2 (5 bases). The germline gives CDR1 SNHLY, CDR2 FYNNEI. V gave up 7 bases and J gave up 2 bases, with 12 bases separating them. This CDR3 comprises 13 residues. As DNA, the CDR3 is TGTGCCAGCACTATAGCGCTGACCTACGAGCAGTACTTC. Its translation: CASTIALTYEQYF.

The chain carries TRBV7-6 and TRBJ2-3; unclear D gene. Germline V CDR1 and CDR2: SGHVS, FNYEAQ. This CDR3 is built from 14 residues. Trimming took off 5 bases at V and 1 base at J, with 10 bases between the two ends. For the CDR3, the DNA is TGTGCCAGCAGCCTCACTATAGGCACAGATACGCAGTATTTT. Translation: CASSLTIGTDTQYF.

This clone was detected once. The V call is TRBV6-1, the J call TRBJ2-1, with 15 bases matching TRBD2. This CDR3 has 13 residues. V lost 7 bases, J lost 9 bases, and 1 base stayed unmatched. CDR1 MNHNS and CDR2 SASEGT come from the germline V gene. CDR3 in amino acids: CASTGLAGGEQFF. For the CDR3, the DNA is TGTGCCAGCACGGGACTAGCGGGAGGTGAGCAGTTCTTC.

The chain uses TRBV2 and TRBJ2-6; D not certain. This CDR3 spans 15 amino acids. V gave up 3 bases and J gave up 0 bases, with 6 bases separating them. From germline, CDR1 is SNHLY and CDR2 FYNNEI. CDR3 loop: CASSDGPSGANVLTF. The CDR3 DNA follows: TGTGCCAGCAGTGATGGGCCCTCTGGGGCCAACGTCCTGACTTTC.

The V and J genes are TRBV5-4 and TRBJ2-7, with D perhaps matching TRBD1 (6 bases). The CDR3 runs to 14 residues. V dropped 4 bases and J dropped 2 bases, with 13 bases sitting between them. Germline V lookup: CDR1 SGHNT, CDR2 YYREEE (reference sequence). The CDR3 DNA is TGTGCCAGCAGCCACGACAGGCCCCCCTACGAGCAGTACTTC. Translation gives CASSHDRPPYEQYF.

The chain is built from TRBV7-9 and TRBJ2-1; a weak D match, TRBD2 (5 bases). Germline V gene sequence: CDR1 SEHNR, CDR2 FQNEAQ (reference sequence). V was cut by 5 bases and J by 7 bases, with 15 bases left in between. The CDR3 runs 14 residues. The CDR3, as DNA: TGTGCCAGCAGCCCCCCGGGGAATCAGAATGAGCAGTTCTTC. Translating it yields CASSPPGNQNEQFF.

The chain employs TRBV10-3 and TRBJ1-1; D ambiguous. The ends were cut back, 6 bases at V and 2 bases at J, with 7 bases in the middle. Germline CDR1 reads ENHRY; CDR2 reads SYGVKD. The CDR3 covers 12 residues. The CDR3 DNA is TGTGCCATCAGGGCAGTAAACACTGAAGCTTTCTTT. It encodes CAIRAVNTEAFF.

The V gene is TRBV18, the J gene TRBJ2-2; TRBD2 matches at 8 bases. CDR3 length equals 15 residues. Per the germline V gene, CDR1 is KGHSH and CDR2 is LQKENI. J gave up 4 bases and V 1 base, and 2 bases lay outside the gene matches. The CDR3 DNA is TGTGCCAGCTCACCACTAGCGGGACCCACCGGGGAGCTGTTTTTT. Protein sequence: CASSPLAGPTGELFF.

Written as DNA, the CDR3 is TGTGCCAGCAGCTTGGGAGGCATCTCGCACTATGGCTACACCTTC. This codes for CASSLGGISHYGYTF. The V and J genes are TRBV5-4 and TRBJ1-2; D gene unclear. Germline V gene lookup returns CDR1 SGHNT and CDR2 YYREEE (reference sequence). This CDR3 is built from 15 residues. V was pared by 0 bases and J by 3 bases, with 12 bases between.

The chain recombines TRBV5-1 with TRBJ2-7; D is perhaps TRBD1 (6 bases). The germline V gene has CDR1 SGHRS and CDR2 YFSETQ. V lost 5 bases and J 6 bases, leaving 15 bases between the germline ends. This CDR3 has 13 residues. In DNA form, the CDR3 reads TGCGCCAGCAGAGGGGGTTTTGATGGCGAGCAGTACTTC. This sequence encodes CASRGGFDGEQYF. Variable domain in full (rest from reference TRBV5-1 and TRBJ2-7): KAGVTQTPRYLIKTRGQQVTLSCSPISGHRSVSWYQQTPGQGLQFLFEYFSETQRNKGNFPGRFSGRQFSNSRSEMNVSTLELGDSALYLCASRGGFDGEQYFGPGTRLTVT.

The genes are TRBV6-6 and TRBJ2-7; 7 bases fit TRBD1. CDR3 length: 13 residues. V shed 9 bases and J 0 bases; nucleotides not matched to a gene: 5. Germline CDR1 is MNHNY and CDR2 is SVGAGI (reference sequence). CDR3 nucleotide sequence: TGTGCCAGTGGTAGGGACAGCTCCTACGAGCAGTACTTC. This sequence encodes CASGRDSSYEQYF.

The chain recombines TRBV7-2 with TRBJ2-3, with D possibly being TRBD1 or TRBD2 (5 bases each). Per the germline V gene, CDR1 is SGHTA and CDR2 is FQGNSA. V shed 5 bases and J shed 6 bases, with 9 bases lying between them. There are 12 residues in the CDR3. Here the CDR3 DNA reads TGTGCCAGCAGCCCCGGGACCGATACGCAGTATTTT. Translating gives CASSPGTDTQYF.

J is TRBJ1-1 and V is TRBV11-2, with D uncertain. Trimming removed 1 base at V and 5 bases at J, with 8 bases between. The CDR3 has 13 amino acids. Germline V gene lookup returns CDR1 SGHAT and CDR2 FQNNGV. This CDR3 reads CASSLVTGTEAFF. For the CDR3, the DNA is TGTGCCAGCAGCTTAGTGACCGGAACTGAAGCTTTCTTT.

This clone was observed a few times. V gene TRBV19 combines with J gene TRBJ1-5; 7 bases match TRBD1. This CDR3 has 14 amino acids. V dropped 5 bases and J dropped 0; count of bases not matched to a gene: 1. Germline values: CDR1 LNHDA, CDR2 SQIVND (reference sequence). Written as DNA, the CDR3 is TGTGCCAGTAGTTGGGACAGTAGCAATCAGCCCCAGCATTTT. This sequence encodes CASSWDSSNQPQHF.